Here is one TCR beta chain with its context. Antigen unknown. Original methodology: As immunoSEQ supplied junction-only sequences (without quality scores), filtering differed. The assay was immunoSEQ multiplex PCR, and TCRdb's table has in-frame clones only and misses some. V and J calls and clone size follow that table, whereas D and trimming were derived from the DNA. Seen here are around 510,000 clones, approximately 95% observed once, and the top ten hold under 0.065%. This entry belongs to a study of shared clonotypes between healthy human individuals. Study overall: Every donor yielded three CD4 naive, three CD4 memory, two CD8 naive and one CD8 memory plate. Study-level points and caveats: Rarefaction gave evidence that sorted-subset sequencing remained incomplete despite large depth. Clonotype sharing across donors was expected to vary with sequencing depth.

There are 14 residues in the CDR3. Germline V gene data show CDR1 as SGHNT and CDR2 as YYREEE (reference sequence). With 4 bases removed from V and 0 bases from J, the gap between germline ends came to 10 bases. The chain uses TRBV5-4 and TRBJ2-5; weak D call: TRBD2 (5 bases). The sequencing input was naive CD4+ T cells sorted from blood. The subset here: CD45RA+ positively selected. The source is a woman aged 25 to 39 in good health. The CDR3: CASSRAGYQETQYF. For the CDR3, the DNA is TGTGCCAGCAGCCGGGCGGGCTACCAAGAGACCCAGTACTTC.